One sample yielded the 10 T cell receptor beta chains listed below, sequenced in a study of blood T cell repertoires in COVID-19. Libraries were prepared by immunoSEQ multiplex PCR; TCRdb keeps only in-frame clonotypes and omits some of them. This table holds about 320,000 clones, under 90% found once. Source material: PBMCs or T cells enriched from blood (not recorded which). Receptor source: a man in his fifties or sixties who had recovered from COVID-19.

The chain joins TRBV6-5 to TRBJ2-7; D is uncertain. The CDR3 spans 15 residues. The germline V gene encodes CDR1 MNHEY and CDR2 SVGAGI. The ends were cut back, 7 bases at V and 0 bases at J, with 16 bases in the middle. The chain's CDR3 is CASKFSPAGSYEQYF. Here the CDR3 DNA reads TGTGCCAGCAAATTCTCTCCGGCAGGCTCCTACGAGCAGTACTTC.

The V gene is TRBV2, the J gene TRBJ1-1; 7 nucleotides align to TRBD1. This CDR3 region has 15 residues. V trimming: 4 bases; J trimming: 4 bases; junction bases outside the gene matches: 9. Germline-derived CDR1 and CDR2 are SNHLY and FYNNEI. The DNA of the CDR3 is TGTGCCAGCAGTGGACAGGGACGTCCGGGCACTGAAGCTTTCTTT. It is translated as CASSGQGRPGTEAFF.

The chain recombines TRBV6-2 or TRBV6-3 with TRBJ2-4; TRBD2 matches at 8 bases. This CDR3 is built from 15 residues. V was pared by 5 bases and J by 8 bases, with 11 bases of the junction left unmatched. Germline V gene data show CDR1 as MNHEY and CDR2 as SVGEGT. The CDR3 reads CASSPPGSGRYIQYF. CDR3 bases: TGTGCCAGCAGTCCACCAGGGAGCGGGAGATACATTCAGTACTTC.

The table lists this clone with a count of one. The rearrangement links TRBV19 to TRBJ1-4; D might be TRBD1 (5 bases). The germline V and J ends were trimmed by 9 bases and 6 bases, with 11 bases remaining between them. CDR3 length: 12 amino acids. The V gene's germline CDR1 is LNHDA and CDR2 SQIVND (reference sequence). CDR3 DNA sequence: TGTGCCAGCACCAGGGCCGATGAAAAACTGTTTTTT. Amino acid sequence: CASTRADEKLFF.

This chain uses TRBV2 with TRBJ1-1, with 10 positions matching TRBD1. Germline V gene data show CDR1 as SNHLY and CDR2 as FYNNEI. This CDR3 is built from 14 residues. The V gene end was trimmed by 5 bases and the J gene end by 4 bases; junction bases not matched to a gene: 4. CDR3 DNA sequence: TGTGCCAGCAGTACCCGGACAGGGGGCACTGAAGCTTTCTTT. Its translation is CASSTRTGGTEAFF.

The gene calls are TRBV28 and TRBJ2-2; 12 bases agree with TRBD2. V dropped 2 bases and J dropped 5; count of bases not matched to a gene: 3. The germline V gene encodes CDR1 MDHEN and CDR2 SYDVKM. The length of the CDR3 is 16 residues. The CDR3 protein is CASSLETSGRTGELFF. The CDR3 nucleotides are TGTGCCAGCAGTTTAGAAACTAGCGGGAGGACCGGGGAGCTGTTTTTT.

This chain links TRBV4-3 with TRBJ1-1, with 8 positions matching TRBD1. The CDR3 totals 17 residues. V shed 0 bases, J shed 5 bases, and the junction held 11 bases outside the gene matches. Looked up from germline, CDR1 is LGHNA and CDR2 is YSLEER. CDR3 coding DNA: TGCGCCAGCAGCCAAGATCTTGGCCAGGGGGCGCGTACTGAAGCTTTCTTT. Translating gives CASSQDLGQGARTEAFF.

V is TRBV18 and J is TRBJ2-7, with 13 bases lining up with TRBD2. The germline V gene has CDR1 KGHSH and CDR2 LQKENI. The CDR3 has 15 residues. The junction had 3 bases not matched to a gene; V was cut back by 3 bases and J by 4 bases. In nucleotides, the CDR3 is TGTGCCAGCTCACCGACGGGACTAGCGGGATACGAGCAGTACTTC. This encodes CASSPTGLAGYEQYF.

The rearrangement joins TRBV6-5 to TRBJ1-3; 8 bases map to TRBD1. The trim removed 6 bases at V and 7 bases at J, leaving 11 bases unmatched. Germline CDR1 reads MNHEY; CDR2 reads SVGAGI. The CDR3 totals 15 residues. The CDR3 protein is CASSLDRGQTNTIYF. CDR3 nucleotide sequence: TGTGCCAGCAGCCTTGACAGGGGCCAAACCAACACCATATATTTT.

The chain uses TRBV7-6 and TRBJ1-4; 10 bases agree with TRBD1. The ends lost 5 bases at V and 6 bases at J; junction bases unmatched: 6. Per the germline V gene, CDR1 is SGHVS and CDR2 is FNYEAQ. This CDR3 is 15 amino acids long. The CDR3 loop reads CASSPWTGGDEKLFF. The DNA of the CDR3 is TGTGCCAGCAGCCCGTGGACAGGGGGAGATGAAAAACTGTTTTTT.